This T cell receptor (beta chain) came from a study of T cell repertoires and HLA-DP antigens. Study outcomes and limitations: Sorted CD137+ cells had clonality 0.3 to 0.45 against both alloantigens, versus about 0.041 pre-culture.

V dropped 2 bases and J dropped 8 bases, with 12 bases sitting between them. Looked up from germline, CDR1 is MNHEY and CDR2 is SVGAGI. The CDR3 has 13 amino acids. On this clone itself: Its specificity is not known.

TCRdb keeps only in-frame clones here, not all; method: immunoSEQ multiplex PCR. The sample consists of 55,000 to 80,000 clones, around three quarters of them appearing once. V usage is TRBV6-5 and J usage is TRBJ1-2; D remains ambiguous. The receptor was isolated from a man aged 55 to 70 in good health and CMV-seronegative. The sequenced sample consisted of CD4+ T cells from PBMCs. The DNA for the CDR3 is TGTGCCAGCAGTTACAGGAGGGATGGCGGCTACACCTTC. Translated: CASSYRRDGGYTF.